This T cell receptor beta chain was captured in a study of blood T cell repertoires in COVID-19. The overall study: Samples representing acute and convalescent COVID-19 were sourced from the United States, Italy and Spain. PBMCs, B-cell-depleted T cells, or T cells were the source of the cDNA or gDNA that made up the material.

In the original analysis: Reference gene primer amplification gave nucleated cell count estimates. Sequencing used immunoSEQ multiplex PCR; TCRdb keeps in-frame clones, though not all of them. V and J calls and clone size are copied from that table; D and trimming were computed from the DNA. Of some 11,000 clones detected, around four fifths appear once; the ten largest clones hold approximately 11%. The CDR3 is made up of 13 amino acids. V lost 3 bases to trimming and J lost 2 bases, with 8 bases between them. The germline gives CDR1 SGHTA, CDR2 FQGTGA. The sequence derives from a human donor in a cohort sampled during active COVID-19. The specimen was peripheral blood. The genes are TRBV7-3 and TRBJ2-7; D call uncertain. In DNA form, the CDR3 reads TGTGCCAGCAGCTTTGACGGAGCCTACGAGCAGTACTTC. Amino acids: CASSFDGAYEQYF.